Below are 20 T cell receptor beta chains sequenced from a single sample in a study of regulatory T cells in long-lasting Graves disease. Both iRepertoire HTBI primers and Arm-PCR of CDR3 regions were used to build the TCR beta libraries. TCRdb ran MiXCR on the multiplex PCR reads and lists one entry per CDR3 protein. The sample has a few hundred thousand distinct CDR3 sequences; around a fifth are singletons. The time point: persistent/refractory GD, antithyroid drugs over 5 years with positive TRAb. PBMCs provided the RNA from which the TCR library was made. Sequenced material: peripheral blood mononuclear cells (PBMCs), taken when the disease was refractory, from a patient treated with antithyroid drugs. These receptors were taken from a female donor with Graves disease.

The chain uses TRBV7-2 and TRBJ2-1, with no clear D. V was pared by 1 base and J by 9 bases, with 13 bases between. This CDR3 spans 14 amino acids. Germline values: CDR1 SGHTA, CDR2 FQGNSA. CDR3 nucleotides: TGTGCCAGCAGCTTAGGAGGTATCCGAGGTGAGCAGTTCTTC. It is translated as CASSLGGIRGEQFF.

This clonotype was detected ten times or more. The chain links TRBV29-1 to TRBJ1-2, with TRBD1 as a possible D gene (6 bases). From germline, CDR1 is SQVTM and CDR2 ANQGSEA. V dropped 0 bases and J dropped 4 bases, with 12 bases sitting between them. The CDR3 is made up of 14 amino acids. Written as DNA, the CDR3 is TGCAGCGTTGAAGATCAAGGAGGGGGCTATGGCTACACCTTC. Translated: CSVEDQGGGYGYTF. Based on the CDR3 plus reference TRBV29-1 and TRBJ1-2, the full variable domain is SAVISQKPSRDICQRGTSLTIQCQVDSQVTMMFWYRQQPGQSLTLIATANQGSEATYESGFVIDKFPISRPNLTFSTLTVSNMSPEDSSIYLCSVEDQGGGYGYTFGSGTRLTVV.

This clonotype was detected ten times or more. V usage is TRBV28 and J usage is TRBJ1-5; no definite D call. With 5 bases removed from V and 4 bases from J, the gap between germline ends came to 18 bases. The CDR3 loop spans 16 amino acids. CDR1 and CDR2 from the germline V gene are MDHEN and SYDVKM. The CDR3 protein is CASSPRAGRRNQPQHF. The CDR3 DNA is TGTGCCAGCAGTCCACGGGCGGGGAGAAGGAATCAGCCCCAGCATTTT.

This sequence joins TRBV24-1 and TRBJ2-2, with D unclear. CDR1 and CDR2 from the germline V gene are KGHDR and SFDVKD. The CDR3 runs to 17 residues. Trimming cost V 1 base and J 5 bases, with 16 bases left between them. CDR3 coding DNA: TGTGCCACCAGTGATTTCCTTGCCGTTGGGGATACCGGGGAGCTGTTTTTT. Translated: CATSDFLAVGDTGELFF.

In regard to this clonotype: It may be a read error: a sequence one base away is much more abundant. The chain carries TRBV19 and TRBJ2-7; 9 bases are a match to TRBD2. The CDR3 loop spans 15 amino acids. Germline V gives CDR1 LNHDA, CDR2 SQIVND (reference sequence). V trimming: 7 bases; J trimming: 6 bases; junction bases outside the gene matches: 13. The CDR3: CASKRAGGRASEQYF. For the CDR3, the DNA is TGTGCCAGTAAACGAGCGGGAGGACGCGCCTCCGAGCAGTACTTC.

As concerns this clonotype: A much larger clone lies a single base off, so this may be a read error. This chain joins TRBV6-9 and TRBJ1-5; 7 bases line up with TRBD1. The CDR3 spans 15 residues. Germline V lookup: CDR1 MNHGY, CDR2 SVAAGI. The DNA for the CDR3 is TGTGCCAGCGGTTACCCCGGACAGGTCAATCAGCCCCAGCATTTT. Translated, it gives CASGYPGQVNQPQHF.

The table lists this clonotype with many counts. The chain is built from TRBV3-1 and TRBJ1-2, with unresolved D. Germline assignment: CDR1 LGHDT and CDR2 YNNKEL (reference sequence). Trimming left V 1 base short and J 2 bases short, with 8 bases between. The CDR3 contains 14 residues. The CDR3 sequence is CASSQGQANYGYTF. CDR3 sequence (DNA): TGTGCCAGCAGCCAAGGGCAGGCGAACTATGGCTACACCTTC.

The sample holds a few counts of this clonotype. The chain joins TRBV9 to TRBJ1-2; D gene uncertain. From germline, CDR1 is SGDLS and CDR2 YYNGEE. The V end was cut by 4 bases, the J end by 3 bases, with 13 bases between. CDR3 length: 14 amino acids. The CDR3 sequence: CASSPSRADYGYTF. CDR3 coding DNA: TGTGCCAGCAGCCCCTCCCGGGCCGACTATGGCTACACCTTC.

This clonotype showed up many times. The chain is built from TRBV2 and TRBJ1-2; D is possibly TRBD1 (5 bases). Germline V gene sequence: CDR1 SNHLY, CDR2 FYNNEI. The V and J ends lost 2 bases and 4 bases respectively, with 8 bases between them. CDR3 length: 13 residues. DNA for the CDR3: TGTGCCAGCAGTGAAAGTGGGGGCTATGGCTACACCTTC. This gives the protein CASSESGGYGYTF.

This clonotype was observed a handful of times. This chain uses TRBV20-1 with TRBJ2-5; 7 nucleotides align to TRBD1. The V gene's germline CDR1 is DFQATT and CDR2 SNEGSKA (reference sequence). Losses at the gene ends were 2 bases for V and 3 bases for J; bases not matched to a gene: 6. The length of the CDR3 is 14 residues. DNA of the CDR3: TGCAGTGCTAGAACCCTACAGGGGAAAGAGACCCAGTACTTC. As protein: CSARTLQGKETQYF.

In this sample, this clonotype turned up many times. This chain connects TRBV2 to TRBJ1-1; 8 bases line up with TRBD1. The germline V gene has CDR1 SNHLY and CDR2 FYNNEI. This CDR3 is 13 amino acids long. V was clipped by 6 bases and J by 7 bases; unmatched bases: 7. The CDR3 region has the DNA TGTGCCAGCAGGGGCCAGGGGGCGATTGAAGCTTTCTTT. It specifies CASRGQGAIEAFF.

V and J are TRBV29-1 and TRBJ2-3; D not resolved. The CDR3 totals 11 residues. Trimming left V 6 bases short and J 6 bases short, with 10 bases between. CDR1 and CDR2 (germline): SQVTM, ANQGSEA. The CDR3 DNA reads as TGCAGCGTGGCTCAAAGGGATACGCAGTATTTT. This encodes CSVAQRDTQYF.

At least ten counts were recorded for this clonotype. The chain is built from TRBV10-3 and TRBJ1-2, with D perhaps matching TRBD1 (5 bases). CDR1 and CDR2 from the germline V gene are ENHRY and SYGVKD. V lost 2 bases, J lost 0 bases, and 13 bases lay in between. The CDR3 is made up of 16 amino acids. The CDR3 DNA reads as TGTGCCATCAGTGAGGGGCTGAGGGGAGCTAACTATGGCTACACCTTC. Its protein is CAISEGLRGANYGYTF.

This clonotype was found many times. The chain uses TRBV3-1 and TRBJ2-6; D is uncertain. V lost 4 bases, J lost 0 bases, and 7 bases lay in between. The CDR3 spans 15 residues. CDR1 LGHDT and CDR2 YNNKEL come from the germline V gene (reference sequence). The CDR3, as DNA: TGTGCCAGCAGCCCCTCCCTCTCTGGGGCCAACGTCCTGACTTTC. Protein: CASSPSLSGANVLTF.

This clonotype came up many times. CDR3 coding DNA: TGTGCCATCAGTGAGTCCGAGCGGGAGGGGGCCTACGAGCAGTACTTC. This codes for CAISESEREGAYEQYF. This chain joins TRBV10-3 and TRBJ2-7, with 10 bases identical to TRBD2. Germline V gives CDR1 ENHRY, CDR2 SYGVKD. CDR3 size: 16 residues. J was trimmed by 2 bases and V by 0 bases; bases with no gene match: 4.

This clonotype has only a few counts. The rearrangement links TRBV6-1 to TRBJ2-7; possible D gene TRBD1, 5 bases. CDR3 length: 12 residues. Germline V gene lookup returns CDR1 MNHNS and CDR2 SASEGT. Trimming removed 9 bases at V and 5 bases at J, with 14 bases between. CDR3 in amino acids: CARTPRVHEQYF. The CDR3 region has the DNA TGTGCCAGGACCCCCAGGGTTCACGAGCAGTACTTC.

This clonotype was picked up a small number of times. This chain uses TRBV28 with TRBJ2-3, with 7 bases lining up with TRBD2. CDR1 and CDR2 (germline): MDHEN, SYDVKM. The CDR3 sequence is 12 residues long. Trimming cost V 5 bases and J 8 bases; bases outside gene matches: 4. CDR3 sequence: CASSPGGGTQYF. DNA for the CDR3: TGTGCCAGCAGTCCGGGAGGAGGTACGCAGTATTTT.

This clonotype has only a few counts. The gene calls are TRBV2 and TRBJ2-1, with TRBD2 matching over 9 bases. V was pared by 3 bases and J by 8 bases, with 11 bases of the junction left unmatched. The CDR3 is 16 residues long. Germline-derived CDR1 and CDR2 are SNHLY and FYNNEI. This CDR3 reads CASSDQRGASFDEQFF. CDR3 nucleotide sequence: TGTGCCAGCAGTGATCAGCGGGGGGCTTCTTTTGATGAGCAGTTCTTC.

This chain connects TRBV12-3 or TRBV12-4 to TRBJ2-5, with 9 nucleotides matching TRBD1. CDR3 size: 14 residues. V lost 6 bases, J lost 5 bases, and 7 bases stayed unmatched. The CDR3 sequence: CASRKGQGGETQYF. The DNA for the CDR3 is TGTGCCAGCAGAAAGGGACAGGGCGGGGAGACCCAGTACTTC.

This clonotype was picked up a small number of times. The CDR3 loop reads CASSFSPVGDGNTIYF. The DNA for the CDR3 is TGTGCCAGCAGCTTCTCGCCAGTTGGGGATGGAAACACCATATATTTT. The gene calls are TRBV7-2 and TRBJ1-3; D unresolved. The V gene lost 3 bases and the J gene lost 3 bases, with 15 bases spanning the gap. Germline V gene lookup returns CDR1 SGHTA and CDR2 FQGNSA. This CDR3 has 16 amino acids.